This passage covers 9 T cell receptor beta chains from one sample sequenced in a study of human T cells and chemical hapten exposure (dated by TCRdb to 2020 to 2023). The library relied on RACE. TCRdb lists the instrument as NextSeq 500. Starting from the raw public reads, TCRdb applied fastp trimming at Q25, assembled clones with MiXCR and retained in-frame beta chains. Entries are consolidated by CDR3 protein sequence, retaining the most common genes and DNA. The sample table contains approximately 160,000 distinct CDR3 sequences; only one count was recorded for roughly 25% of them. Of the sample, 2.1% is held by the ten largest clones. Per the publication, the time point label means: patch test 3, about 24 weeks after DPC sensitization. Interpreted using the paper, the treatment or condition label stands for: therapeutic diphenylcyclopropenone sensitization with weekly scalp DPC. The sequencing here drew on whole blood, taken in connection with sensitization to the hapten diphenylcyclopropenone (DPC). The source is a woman in her late teens or twenties with alopecia areata. Some clones in this sample may be carry-over from other donors' samples.

The table lists this clonotype with a few counts. The V call is TRBV28, the J call TRBJ2-1; no clear D gene. Trimming removed 4 bases from V and 9 bases from J, with 7 bases in between. The CDR3 extends over 11 amino acids. Germline V gene data show CDR1 as MDHEN and CDR2 as SYDVKM. The CDR3 nucleotides read TGTGCCAGCAGTTCTTACTTTGAGCAGTTCTTC. Amino acids: CASSSYFEQFF.

This chain links TRBV11-2 with TRBJ2-2, with unresolved D. CDR1 and CDR2 from the germline V gene are SGHAT and FQNNGV. CDR3 length equals 12 residues. The germline V and J ends were trimmed by 6 bases and 2 bases, with 4 bases remaining between them. In DNA form, the CDR3 reads TGTGCCAGCAGACATAACACCGGGGAGCTGTTTTTT. It is translated as CASRHNTGELFF.

This clonotype was counted only a few times. The rearrangement uses TRBV7-9 and TRBJ2-1, with D possibly matching TRBD1 (6 bases). The V gene's germline CDR1 is SEHNR and CDR2 FQNEAQ (reference sequence). With 10 bases removed from V and 9 bases from J, the gap between germline ends came to 25 bases. This CDR3 is built from 15 residues. This CDR3 reads CANILLRDKLREQFF. In DNA, the CDR3 is TGTGCCAACATCTTACTCCGGGACAAATTACGTGAGCAGTTCTTC.

This chain joins TRBV6-2 or TRBV6-3 and TRBJ2-7; 10 bases line up with TRBD2. This CDR3 comprises 14 residues. Germline assignment: CDR1 MNHEY and CDR2 SVGEGT. V dropped 8 bases and J dropped 0; count of bases not matched to a gene: 4. The CDR3: CASGLAVSSYEQYF. In nucleotides, the CDR3 is TGTGCCAGCGGACTAGCGGTTAGCTCCTACGAGCAGTACTTC.

There are a few counts of this clonotype. This chain joins TRBV7-6 and TRBJ2-6, with D perhaps matching TRBD1 (7 bases). CDR3 length equals 18 residues. With 4 bases removed from V and 0 bases from J, the gap between germline ends came to 16 bases. In germline, CDR1 is SGHVS, CDR2 FNYEAQ. The CDR3 loop is CASSSLEGASSGANVLTF. The CDR3 nucleotides read TGTGCCAGCAGCTCCTTGGAGGGGGCAAGCTCTGGGGCCAACGTCCTGACTTTC.

In this sample, this clonotype turned up once. The chain is built from TRBV4-1 and TRBJ1-2; 7 nucleotides agree with TRBD1. The germline CDR1 and CDR2 sequences are MGHRA and YSYEKL. The CDR3 runs to 17 residues. V trimming: 2 bases; J trimming: 3 bases; junction bases outside the gene matches: 12. The CDR3 DNA reads as TGCGCCAGCAGCCAACGGCAGGGGGTGGGATCATACTATGGCTACACCTTC. It encodes CASSQRQGVGSYYGYTF.

This clonotype showed up just once. The V gene is TRBV4-3, the J gene TRBJ2-7, with D possibly TRBD2 on 6 matching bases. Between the trimmed V and J ends, which lost 4 bases and 2 bases, there was a span of 15 bases. CDR3 length: 15 residues. The germline CDR1 and CDR2 sequences are LGHNA and YSLEER. The CDR3 loop is CASSRQEGGPYEQYF. The CDR3 DNA reads TGCGCCAGCAGCCGCCAGGAGGGAGGACCCTACGAGCAGTACTTC.

This clonotype appeared a single time. A much larger clone lies one base from this, so it may be a read error. This chain uses TRBV21-1 with TRBJ1-1; TRBD1 reflects the table's D call only, with no check against the DNA. TRBV21-1 is annotated as a pseudogene. The CDR3 consists of 10 residues. The CDR3 DNA reads TGTGCCAGAGGGGCCACTGAAGCTTTCTTT. Protein sequence: CARGATEAFF.

This clonotype was counted a few times. The chain combines TRBV6-5 with TRBJ2-3; no clear D. Trimming shortened V by 4 bases and J by 4 bases, and 12 bases separated the two germline ends. This CDR3 spans 14 amino acids. From germline, CDR1 is MNHEY and CDR2 SVGAGI. CDR3 coding DNA: TGTGCCAGCAGTTCCTCCGTGCCGCCAGATACGCAGTATTTT. This sequence encodes CASSSSVPPDTQYF.